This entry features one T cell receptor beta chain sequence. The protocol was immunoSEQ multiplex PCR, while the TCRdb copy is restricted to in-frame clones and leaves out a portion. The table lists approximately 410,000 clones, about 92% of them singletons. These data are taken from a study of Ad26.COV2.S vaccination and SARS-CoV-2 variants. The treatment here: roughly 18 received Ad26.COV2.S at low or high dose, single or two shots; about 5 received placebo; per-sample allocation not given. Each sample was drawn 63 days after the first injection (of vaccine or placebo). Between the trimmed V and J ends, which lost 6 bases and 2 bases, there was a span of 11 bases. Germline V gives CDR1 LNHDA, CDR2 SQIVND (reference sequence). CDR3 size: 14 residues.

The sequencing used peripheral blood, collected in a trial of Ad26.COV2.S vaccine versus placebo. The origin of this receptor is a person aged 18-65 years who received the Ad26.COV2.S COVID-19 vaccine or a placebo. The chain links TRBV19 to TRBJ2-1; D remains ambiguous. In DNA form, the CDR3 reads TGTGCCAGTAGGGGCGATTTAACCTACAATGAGCAGTTCTTC. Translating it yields CASRGDLTYNEQFF.